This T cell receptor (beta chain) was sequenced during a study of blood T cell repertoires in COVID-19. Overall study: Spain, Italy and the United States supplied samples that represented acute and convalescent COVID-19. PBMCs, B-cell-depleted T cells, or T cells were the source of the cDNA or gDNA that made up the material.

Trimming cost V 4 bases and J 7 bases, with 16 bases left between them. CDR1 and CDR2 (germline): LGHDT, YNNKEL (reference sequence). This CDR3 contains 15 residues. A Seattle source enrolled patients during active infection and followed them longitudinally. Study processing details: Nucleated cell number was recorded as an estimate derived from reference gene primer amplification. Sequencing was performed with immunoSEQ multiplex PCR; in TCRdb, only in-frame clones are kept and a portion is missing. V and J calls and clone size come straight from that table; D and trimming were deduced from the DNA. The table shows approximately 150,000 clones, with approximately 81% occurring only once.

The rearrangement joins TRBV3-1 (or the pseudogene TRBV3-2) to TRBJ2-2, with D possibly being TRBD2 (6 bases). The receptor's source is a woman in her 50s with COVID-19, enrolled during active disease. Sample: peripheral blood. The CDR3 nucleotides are TGTGCCAGCAGCCCCGGGACTCCGGGGATCGGGGAGCTGTTTTTT. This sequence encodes CASSPGTPGIGELFF.